The T cell receptor (beta chain) under discussion was sequenced for a study of T cell responses to AZD1222 COVID-19 vaccine. This CDR3 comprises 15 residues. Deletions cut 2 bases from V and 0 bases from J, with 8 bases between. Per the germline V gene, CDR1 is SGHTA and CDR2 is FQGTGA. Data came from immunoSEQ multiplex PCR; TCRdb stores just in-frame clones and leaves some out. Of some 130,000 clones in the sample, around 87% are singletons; the top ten hold over 3%. V is TRBV7-3 and J is TRBJ2-1; D unresolved. The sample in question was peripheral blood, obtained on day 0 of AZD1222 vaccination. The TCR sequence derives from an adult in good health. The CDR3 loop is CASSLLGVSYNEQFF. In DNA form, the CDR3 reads TGTGCCAGCAGCTTACTGGGCGTCTCCTACAATGAGCAGTTCTTC.